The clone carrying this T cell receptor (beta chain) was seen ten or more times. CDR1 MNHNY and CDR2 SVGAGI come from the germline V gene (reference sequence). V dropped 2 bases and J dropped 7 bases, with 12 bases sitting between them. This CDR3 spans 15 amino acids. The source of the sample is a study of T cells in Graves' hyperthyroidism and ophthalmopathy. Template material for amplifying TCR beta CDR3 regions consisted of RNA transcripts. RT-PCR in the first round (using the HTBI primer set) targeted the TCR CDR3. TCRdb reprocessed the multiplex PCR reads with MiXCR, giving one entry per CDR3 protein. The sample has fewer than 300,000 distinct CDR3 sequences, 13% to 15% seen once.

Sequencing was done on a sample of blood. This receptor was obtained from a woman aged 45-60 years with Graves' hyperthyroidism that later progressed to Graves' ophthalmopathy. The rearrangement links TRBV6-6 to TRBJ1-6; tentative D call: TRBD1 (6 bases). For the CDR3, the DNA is TGTGCCAGCAGTTACGGGGTCGGGGGCAATTCACCCCTCCACTTT. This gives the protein CASSYGVGGNSPLHF.